A single sample is the source of the 7 T cell receptor beta chains below, sequenced in a study of blood T cell repertoires in COVID-19. TCRdb keeps only in-frame clones here, not all; method: immunoSEQ multiplex PCR. The table records under 150,000 clones, 75% to 80% of them present only once. The specimen sequenced was PBMCs or T cells enriched from blood (not recorded which). The receptors shown here come from a woman between 45 and 60 years old who had recovered from COVID-19.

The CDR3 DNA reads as TGTGCCAGCAGCGTAGCGACAGGGAGGTTCGCACCCCTCCACTTT. This codes for CASSVATGRFAPLHF. The rearrangement joins TRBV9 to TRBJ1-6, with 7 bases aligning to TRBD1. The CDR3 contains 15 residues. Trimming removed 0 bases from V and 11 bases from J; junction bases left unmatched: 8. CDR1 and CDR2 (germline): SGDLS, YYNGEE. The full variable domain, with the rest looked up from reference TRBV9 and TRBJ1-6, is DSGVTQTPKHLITATGQRVTLRCSPRSGDLSVYWYQQSLDQGLQFLIQYYNGEERAKGNILERFSAQQFPDLHSELNLSSLELGDSALYFCASSVATGRFAPLHFGNGTRLTVT.

J is TRBJ1-2 and V is TRBV11-3, with a weak D call TRBD1 (6 bases). This CDR3 spans 14 amino acids. V lost 1 base, J lost 2 bases, and 8 bases lay in between. Germline V lookup: CDR1 SGHNT, CDR2 YENEEA. CDR3 DNA sequence: TGTGCCAGCAGCTTAGTCAGGGGAAACTATGGCTACACCTTC. Its translation is CASSLVRGNYGYTF. Looking up the rest from reference TRBV11-3 and TRBJ1-2 gives the full variable domain: EAGVVQSPRYKIIEKKQPVAFWCNPISGHNTLYWYLQNLGQGPELLIRYENEEAVDDSQLPKDRFSAERLKGVDSTLKIQPAELGDSAVYLCASSLVRGNYGYTFGSGTRLTVV.

The chain is built from TRBV2 and TRBJ1-4; the match to TRBD1 covers 7 bases. Per germline, CDR1 SNHLY and CDR2 FYNNEI. V shed 7 bases and J 3 bases; nucleotides not matched to a gene: 5. The CDR3 loop spans 14 amino acids. The CDR3 nucleotides read TGTGCCAGCATTTTCAGGGGGTCTAATGAAAAACTGTTTTTT. It encodes CASIFRGSNEKLFF.

The J gene is TRBJ1-1, the V gene TRBV9; D uncertain. The V and J ends lost 0 bases and 1 base respectively, with 10 bases between them. The CDR3 contains 15 residues. In germline, CDR1 is SGDLS, CDR2 YYNGEE. The CDR3 spells CASSVGPSGNTEAFF. DNA of the CDR3: TGTGCCAGCAGCGTAGGCCCTTCCGGGAACACTGAAGCTTTCTTT. The entire variable domain, with the rest obtained from reference TRBV9 and TRBJ1-1, is as follows: DSGVTQTPKHLITATGQRVTLRCSPRSGDLSVYWYQQSLDQGLQFLIQYYNGEERAKGNILERFSAQQFPDLHSELNLSSLELGDSALYFCASSVGPSGNTEAFFGQGTRLTVV.

This clone came up a few times. The rearrangement links TRBV9 to TRBJ2-3; 10 bases line up with TRBD1. The length of the CDR3 is 16 residues. After removal of 2 bases from V and 4 bases from J, the junction contained 7 bases not matched to a gene. Germline CDR1 is SGDLS and CDR2 is YYNGEE. CDR3 DNA: TGTGCCAGCAGCGTCGGGACAGGGGATATCTCAGATACGCAGTATTTT. It yields the protein CASSVGTGDISDTQYF.

CDR3 DNA: TGTGCCAGCAGCCACCTCGGACAGTTCACTGAAGCTTTCTTT. It is translated as CASSHLGQFTEAFF. V and J are TRBV3-1 (or the pseudogene TRBV3-2) and TRBJ1-1; maybe TRBD1 (6 bases). Trimming took off 3 bases at V and 4 bases at J, with 12 bases between the two ends. The germline gives CDR1 LGHDT, CDR2 YNNKEL (reference sequence). This CDR3 is built from 14 residues.

CDR3 sequence reads: CAGGDSFNQPQHF. The CDR3 DNA follows: TGTGCCGGCGGGGACAGCTTCAATCAGCCCCAGCATTTT. This chain uses TRBV6-5 with TRBJ1-5; 7 bases are shared with TRBD1. V was pared by 11 bases and J by 3 bases, with 7 bases of the junction left unmatched. The V gene's germline CDR1 is MNHEY and CDR2 SVGAGI. The CDR3 sequence is 13 residues long.